This T cell receptor (beta chain) is drawn from a study of cytomegalovirus exposure and HLA in healthy donors. Study-level background: Prior work identified roughly 120 million unique TCR beta sequences in some 180 million T cells. Overall study results and limits: Reported performance of the classifier showed diagnosis of cytomegalovirus status with high specificity and sensitivity. Later on, an analysis tied roughly 17,000 TCR beta sequences to HLA alleles at 0.05 false discovery rate.

As to this clone: What it recognizes is unknown.

The primer mix had 60 Vbeta and 13 Jbeta primers. The repertoire was sequenced with immunoSEQ multiplex PCR; TCRdb's copy has only in-frame clones and lacks some. The table records 150,000 to 180,000 clones, around 79% of them present only once. The CDR3 has 15 residues. The germline V gene has CDR1 SGHTA and CDR2 FQGNSA. The germline V and J ends were trimmed by 2 bases and 6 bases, with 14 bases remaining between them. The gene calls are TRBV7-2 and TRBJ2-1; no clear D. Material for sequencing was PBMCs. The TCR sequence derives from a man aged 25-40 years in good health and CMV-seropositive. Here the CDR3 DNA reads TGTGCCAGCAGCTTATGGCAGATCCTTGGCAATGAGCAGTTCTTC. It codes for CASSLWQILGNEQFF.